This TCR beta chain was profiled in a study of blood T cell repertoires in COVID-19. Study-wide background: Samples of COVID-19 (acute and convalescent) were obtained from the United States, Italy and Spain.

Repertoires were generated with immunoSEQ multiplex PCR, while TCRdb's copy carries only in-frame clones and drops some. The table has about 99,000 clones, roughly four fifths seen once. Sequenced material: peripheral blood. This clonotype was obtained from a man aged 60 to 75 with acute or convalescent COVID-19.

The DNA of the CDR3 is TGTGCCAGCAGCGGACAGGGAACGGCTGAAGCTTTCTTT. Protein sequence: CASSGQGTAEAFF. V is TRBV7-9 and J is TRBJ1-1; 8 bases map to TRBD1. This CDR3 is built from 13 residues. Germline loops: CDR1 SEHNR, CDR2 FQNEAQ (reference sequence). J lost 6 bases, V lost 5 bases, and 5 bases had no gene match.